The clone carrying this T cell receptor beta chain was detected only a few times. V was pared by 10 bases and J by 5 bases, with 11 bases between. Germline CDR1 is SEHNR and CDR2 is FQNEAQ (reference sequence). The CDR3 is 11 amino acids. The data were obtained in a study of blood T cells in healthy people across ages. Next came a second PCR, run for roughly 7 to 12 cycles, which used a sample-barcoded 5' primer along with a J-beta primer mix. MiXCR was run by TCRdb on the 5' RACE reads, yielding one entry per CDR3 protein. Of roughly 1,500,000 distinct CDR3 sequences in the sample, around 36% were seen once.

This clonotype was sampled from a woman in her twenties or thirties in good health. Sequenced: blood. The rearrangement uses TRBV7-9 and TRBJ1-1; D gene uncertain. The CDR3 region is CAIGPETEAFF. The CDR3 coding sequence is TGTGCCATAGGACCCGAAACTGAAGCTTTCTTT.